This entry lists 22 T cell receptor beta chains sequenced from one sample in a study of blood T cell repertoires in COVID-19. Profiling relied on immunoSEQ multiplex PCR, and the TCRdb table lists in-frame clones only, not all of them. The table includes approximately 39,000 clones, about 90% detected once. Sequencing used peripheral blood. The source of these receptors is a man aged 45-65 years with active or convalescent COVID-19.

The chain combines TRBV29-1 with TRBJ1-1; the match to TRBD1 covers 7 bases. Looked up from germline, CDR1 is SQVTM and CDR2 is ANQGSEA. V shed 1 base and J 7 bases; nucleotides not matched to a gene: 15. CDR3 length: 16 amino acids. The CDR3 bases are TGCAGCGTTGAAGTGGGGTCCGGGACAGTGGCTTTTGAAGCTTTCTTT. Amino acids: CSVEVGSGTVAFEAFF.

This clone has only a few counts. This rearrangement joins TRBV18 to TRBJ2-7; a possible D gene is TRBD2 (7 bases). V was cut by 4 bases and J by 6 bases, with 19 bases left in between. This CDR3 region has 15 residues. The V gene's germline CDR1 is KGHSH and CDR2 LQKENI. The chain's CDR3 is CASSRSAAGALEQYF. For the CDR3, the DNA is TGTGCCAGCTCACGGAGCGCGGCGGGGGCCCTCGAGCAGTACTTC.

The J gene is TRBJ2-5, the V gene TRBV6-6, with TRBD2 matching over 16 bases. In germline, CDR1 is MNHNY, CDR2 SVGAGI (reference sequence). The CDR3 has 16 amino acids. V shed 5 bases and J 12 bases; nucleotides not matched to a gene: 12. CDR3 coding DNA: TGTGCCAGCAGTCGAGTCGGGACTAGCGGGGGGGGGCTGGAGTACTTC. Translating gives CASSRVGTSGGGLEYF.

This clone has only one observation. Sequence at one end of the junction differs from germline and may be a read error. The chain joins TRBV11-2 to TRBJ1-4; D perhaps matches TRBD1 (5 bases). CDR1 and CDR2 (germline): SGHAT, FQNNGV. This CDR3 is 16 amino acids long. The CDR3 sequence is CASSLDGGHWNDKLFF. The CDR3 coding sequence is TGTGCCAGCAGCTTAGATGGCGGACACTGGAATGACAAACTGTTTTTT.

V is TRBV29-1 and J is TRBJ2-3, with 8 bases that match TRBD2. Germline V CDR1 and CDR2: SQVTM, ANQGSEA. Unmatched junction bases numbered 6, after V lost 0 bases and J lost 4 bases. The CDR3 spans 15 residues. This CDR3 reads CSVEDSGTGPDTQYF. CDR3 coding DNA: TGCAGCGTTGAAGATAGCGGGACCGGCCCAGATACGCAGTATTTT.

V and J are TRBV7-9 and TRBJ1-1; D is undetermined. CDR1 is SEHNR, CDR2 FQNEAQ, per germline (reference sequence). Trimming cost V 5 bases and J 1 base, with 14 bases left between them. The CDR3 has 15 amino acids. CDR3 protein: CASSTGGLRNTEAFF. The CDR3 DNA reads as TGTGCCAGCAGCACCGGCGGGCTCCGGAACACTGAAGCTTTCTTT. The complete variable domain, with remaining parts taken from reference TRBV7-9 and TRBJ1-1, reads DTGVSQNPRHKITKRGQNVTFRCDPISEHNRLYWYRQTLGQGPEFLTYFQNEAQLEKSRLLSDRFSAERPKGSFSTLEIQRTEQGDSAMYLCASSTGGLRNTEAFFGQGTRLTVV.

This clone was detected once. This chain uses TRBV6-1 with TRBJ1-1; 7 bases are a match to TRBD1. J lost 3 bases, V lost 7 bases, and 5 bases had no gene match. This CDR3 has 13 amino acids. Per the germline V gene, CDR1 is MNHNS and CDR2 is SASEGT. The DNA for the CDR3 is TGTGCCAGCATTAAAACAGGGGACACTGAAGCTTTCTTT. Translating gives CASIKTGDTEAFF.

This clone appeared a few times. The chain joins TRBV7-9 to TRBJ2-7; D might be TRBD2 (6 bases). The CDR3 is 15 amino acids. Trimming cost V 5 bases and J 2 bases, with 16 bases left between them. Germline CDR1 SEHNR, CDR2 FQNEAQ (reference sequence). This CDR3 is CASSAAGGSAYEQYF. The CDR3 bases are TGTGCCAGCAGCGCCGCCGGGGGTAGCGCCTACGAGCAGTACTTC.

CDR3: CASSAAEGNSPLHF. As DNA, the CDR3 is TGCGCCAGCAGCGCCGCAGAGGGTAATTCACCCCTCCACTTT. The rearrangement links TRBV5-1 to TRBJ1-6, with D unclear. The CDR3 consists of 14 residues. CDR1 and CDR2 (germline): SGHRS, YFSETQ. Trimming cost V 4 bases and J 6 bases, with 11 bases left between them.

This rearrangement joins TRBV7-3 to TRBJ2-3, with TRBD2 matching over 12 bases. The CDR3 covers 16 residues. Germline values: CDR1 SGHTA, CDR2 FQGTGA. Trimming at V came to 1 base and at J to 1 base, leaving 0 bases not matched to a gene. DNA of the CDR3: TGTGCCAGCAGCTTAAGACTAGCGGGGGGCACAGATACGCAGTATTTT. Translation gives CASSLRLAGGTDTQYF.

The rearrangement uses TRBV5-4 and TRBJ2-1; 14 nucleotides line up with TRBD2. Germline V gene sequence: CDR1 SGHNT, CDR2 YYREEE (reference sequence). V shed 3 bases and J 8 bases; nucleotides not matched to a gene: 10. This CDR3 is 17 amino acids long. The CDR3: CASSSGTSGSNGDEQFF. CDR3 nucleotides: TGTGCCAGCAGCTCCGGGACTAGCGGGAGTAATGGCGATGAGCAGTTCTTC.

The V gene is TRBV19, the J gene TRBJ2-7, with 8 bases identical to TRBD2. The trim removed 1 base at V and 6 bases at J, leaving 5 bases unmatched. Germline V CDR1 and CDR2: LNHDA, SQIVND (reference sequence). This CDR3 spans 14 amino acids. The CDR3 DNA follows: TGTGCCAGTAGTATAGGCCCGGGAGGGCCCGAGCAGTACTTC. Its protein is CASSIGPGGPEQYF.

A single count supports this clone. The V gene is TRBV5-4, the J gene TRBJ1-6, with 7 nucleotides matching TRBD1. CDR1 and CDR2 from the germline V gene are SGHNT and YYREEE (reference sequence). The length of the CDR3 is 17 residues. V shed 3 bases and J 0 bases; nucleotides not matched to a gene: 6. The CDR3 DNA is TGTGCCAGCAGCTCGGGACAGTCAGGCTCCTATAATTCACCCCTCCACTTT. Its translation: CASSSGQSGSYNSPLHF.

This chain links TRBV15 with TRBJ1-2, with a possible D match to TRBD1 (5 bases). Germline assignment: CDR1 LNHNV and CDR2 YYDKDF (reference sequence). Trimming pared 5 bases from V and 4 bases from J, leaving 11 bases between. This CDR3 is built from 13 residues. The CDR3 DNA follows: TGTGCCACCAGCGCCGACAGTTTCTATGGCTACACCTTC. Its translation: CATSADSFYGYTF.

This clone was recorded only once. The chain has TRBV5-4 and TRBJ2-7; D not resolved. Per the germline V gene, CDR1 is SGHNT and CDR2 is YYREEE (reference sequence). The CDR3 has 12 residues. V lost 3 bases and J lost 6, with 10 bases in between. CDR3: CASSSPDFEQYF. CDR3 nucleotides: TGTGCCAGCAGCTCGCCCGACTTCGAGCAGTACTTC.

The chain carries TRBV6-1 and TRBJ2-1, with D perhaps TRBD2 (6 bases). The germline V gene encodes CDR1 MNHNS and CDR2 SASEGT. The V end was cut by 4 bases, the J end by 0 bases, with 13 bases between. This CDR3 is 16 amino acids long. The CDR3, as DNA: TGTGCCAGCAGTGTGCCTAGCGCAAGCTCCTACAATGAGCAGTTCTTC. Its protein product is CASSVPSASSYNEQFF.

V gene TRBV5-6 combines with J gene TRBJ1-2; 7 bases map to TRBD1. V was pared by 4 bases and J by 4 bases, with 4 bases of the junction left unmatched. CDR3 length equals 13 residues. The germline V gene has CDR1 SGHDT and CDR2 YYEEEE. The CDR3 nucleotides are TGTGCCAGCAGCGCGGGGACAGTCTATGGCTACACCTTC. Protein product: CASSAGTVYGYTF.

In nucleotides, the CDR3 is TGTGCCAGCAGTTTAGAAGGGGGCGCGGGGACTGAAGCTTTCTTT. This sequence encodes CASSLEGGAGTEAFF. The gene calls are TRBV27 and TRBJ1-1, with 7 positions matching TRBD1. This CDR3 spans 15 amino acids. Germline CDR1 MNHEY, CDR2 SMNVEV (reference sequence). V lost 2 bases and J lost 5; bases outside the gene matches: 8.

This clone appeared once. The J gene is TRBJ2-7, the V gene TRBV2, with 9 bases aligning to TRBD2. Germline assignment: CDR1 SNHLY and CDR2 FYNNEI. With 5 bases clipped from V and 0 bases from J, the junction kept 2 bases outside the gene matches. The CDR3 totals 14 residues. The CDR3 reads CASSLAGDSYEQYF. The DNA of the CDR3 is TGTGCCAGCAGTTTAGCGGGAGACTCCTACGAGCAGTACTTC.

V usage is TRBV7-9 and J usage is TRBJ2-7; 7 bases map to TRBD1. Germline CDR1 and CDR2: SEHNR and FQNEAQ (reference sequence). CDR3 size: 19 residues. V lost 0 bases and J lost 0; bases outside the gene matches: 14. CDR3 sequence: CASSLALTGLPGFSYEQYF. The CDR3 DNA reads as TGTGCCAGCAGCTTAGCCCTGACAGGGCTTCCGGGATTCTCCTACGAGCAGTACTTC.

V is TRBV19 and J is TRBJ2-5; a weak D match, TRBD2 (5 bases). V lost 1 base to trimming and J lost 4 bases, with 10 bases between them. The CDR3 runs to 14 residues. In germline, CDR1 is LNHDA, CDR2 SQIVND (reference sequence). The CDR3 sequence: CASSIGPGSETQYF. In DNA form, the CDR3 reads TGTGCCAGTAGTATAGGGCCGGGGTCAGAGACCCAGTACTTC.

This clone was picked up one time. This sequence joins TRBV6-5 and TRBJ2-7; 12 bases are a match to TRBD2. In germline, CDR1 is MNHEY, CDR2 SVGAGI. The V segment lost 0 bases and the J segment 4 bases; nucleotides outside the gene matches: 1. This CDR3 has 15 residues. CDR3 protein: CASSYSTSGSYEQYF. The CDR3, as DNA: TGTGCCAGCAGTTACTCGACTAGCGGGAGTTACGAGCAGTACTTC.